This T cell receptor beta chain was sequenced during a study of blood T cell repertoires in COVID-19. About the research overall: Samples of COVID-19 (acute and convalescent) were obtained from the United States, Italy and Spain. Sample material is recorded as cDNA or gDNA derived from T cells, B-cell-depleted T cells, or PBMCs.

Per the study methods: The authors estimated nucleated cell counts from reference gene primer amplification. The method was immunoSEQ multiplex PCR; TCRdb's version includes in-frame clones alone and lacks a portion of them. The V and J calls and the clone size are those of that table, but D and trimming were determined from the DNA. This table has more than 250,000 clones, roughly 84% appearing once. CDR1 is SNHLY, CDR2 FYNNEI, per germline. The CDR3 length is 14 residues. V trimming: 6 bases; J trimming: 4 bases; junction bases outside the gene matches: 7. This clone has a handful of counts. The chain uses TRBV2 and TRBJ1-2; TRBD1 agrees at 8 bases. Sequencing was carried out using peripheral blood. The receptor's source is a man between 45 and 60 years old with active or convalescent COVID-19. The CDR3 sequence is CASRKQGGSYGYTF. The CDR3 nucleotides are TGTGCCAGCAGGAAACAGGGGGGATCCTATGGCTACACCTTC.